Below are 3 T cell receptor beta chains sequenced from a single sample in a study of Ad26.COV2.S vaccination and SARS-CoV-2 variants. Treatment: roughly 20 received Ad26.COV2.S at low or high dose, single or two shots; a few received placebo; per-sample allocation not given. Repertoires come from day 63 after the first vaccine or placebo injection. Clones were sequenced by immunoSEQ multiplex PCR, and TCRdb holds only the in-frame ones, with some missing. The data hold 300,000 to 450,000 clones, with about 85% observed a single time. The sample consisted of peripheral blood, taken in a trial of Ad26.COV2.S vaccine versus placebo. The receptor source for this set is a person between 18 and 65 years old who received the Ad26.COV2.S COVID-19 vaccine or a placebo.

Here the CDR3 DNA reads TGTGCCAGCAGCATACCGACAGGCAGGGAGACCCAGTACTTC. Its translation: CASSIPTGRETQYF. The chain links TRBV7-2 to TRBJ2-5; perhaps TRBD1 as D (6 bases). Deletions cut 5 bases from V and 5 bases from J, with 15 bases between. The CDR3 spans 14 residues. Germline CDR1 reads SGHTA; CDR2 reads FQGNSA.

The chain has TRBV29-1 and TRBJ1-1; no firm D call. The CDR3 runs 13 residues. V lost 2 bases to trimming and J lost 2 bases, with 9 bases between them. Germline assignment: CDR1 SQVTM and CDR2 ANQGSEA. The CDR3 is CSVETQQNTEAFF. CDR3 nucleotide sequence: TGCAGCGTTGAAACACAGCAAAACACTGAAGCTTTCTTT.

The chain links TRBV3-1 (or the pseudogene TRBV3-2) to TRBJ2-2; the match to TRBD1 covers 7 bases. The germline CDR1 and CDR2 sequences are LGHDT and YNNKEL (reference sequence). The CDR3 runs to 17 residues. V was pared by 2 bases and J by 3 bases, with 9 bases of the junction left unmatched. The CDR3 reads CASSQFWTGDYTGELFF. Written as DNA, the CDR3 is TGTGCCAGCAGCCAATTTTGGACAGGTGACTACACCGGGGAGCTGTTTTTT.